This record concerns one T cell receptor beta chain sequence. Original methodology: Amplification of reference gene primers provided the estimated nucleated cell counts. Only in-frame clones appear in the TCRdb table, and some are missing; sequencing was by immunoSEQ multiplex PCR. V and J calls and clone size follow that table, whereas D and trimming were derived from the DNA. The table shows 100,000 to 150,000 clones, with around 85% occurring only once. The record originates from a study of blood T cell repertoires in COVID-19. The overall study: Samples of COVID-19 (acute and convalescent) were obtained from the United States, Italy and Spain. PBMCs, B-cell-depleted T cells, or T cells were the source of the cDNA or gDNA that made up the material.

CDR1 SGHRS and CDR2 YFSETQ come from the germline V gene. CDR3 length: 15 amino acids. The V gene end was trimmed by 3 bases and the J gene end by 5 bases; junction bases not matched to a gene: 10. Recruited during active infection, patients (from Seattle) were subsequently followed longitudinally. The receptor was isolated from a man aged 30 to 45 with COVID-19, enrolled during active disease. The chain uses TRBV5-1 and TRBJ2-7; 8 bases line up with TRBD1. The specimen sequenced was peripheral blood. This CDR3 is CASSSGQGAPHEQYF. The CDR3 region has the DNA TGCGCCAGCAGCTCCGGTCAGGGGGCTCCTCACGAGCAGTACTTC. Variable domain in full (rest from reference TRBV5-1 and TRBJ2-7): KAGVTQTPRYLIKTRGQQVTLSCSPISGHRSVSWYQQTPGQGLQFLFEYFSETQRNKGNFPGRFSGRQFSNSRSEMNVSTLELGDSALYLCASSSGQGAPHEQYFGPGTRLTVT.